This T cell receptor beta chain emerged from a study of T cells in Graves' hyperthyroidism and ophthalmopathy. This clonotype was counted at least ten times. Its antigen is not identified. General observations from the study: Separating ophthalmopathy from stable hyperthyroidism was achieved by a 13 V-J model. Ophthalmopathy prediction by the model preceded onset by a median approximately 6.1 months.

Subjects with ophthalmopathy showed a Clinical Activity Score no lower than 3, a NOSPECS grade no lower than 4, and a duration shorter than 3 months. Trimming shortened V by 3 bases and J by 5 bases, and 10 bases separated the two germline ends. Per germline, CDR1 DFQATT and CDR2 SNEGSKA (reference sequence). CDR3 length: 12 amino acids. Template material for amplifying TCR beta CDR3 regions consisted of RNA transcripts. TCR CDR3 regions were first amplified by RT-PCR with HTBI primers. TCRdb re-derived calls from the multiplex PCR reads in MiXCR, one entry per CDR3 protein. This repertoire shows hundreds of thousands of distinct CDR3 sequences, 16% found once; its top ten account for 3% to 4%.

Sequenced material: blood. The chain couples TRBV20-1 to TRBJ2-5; tentatively, D is TRBD2 (6 bases). This receptor was identified in a woman between 40 and 50 years old with Graves' ophthalmopathy. CDR3 nucleotides: TGCAGTGCTAGTGCGGGGCTCGAGACCCAGTACTTC. It codes for CSASAGLETQYF.